The clone carrying this TCR beta chain was observed many times. What it recognizes is unknown. The source of the sample is a study of breast tumors, draining lymph nodes, adjacent tissues. Study outcomes and limitations: Luminal-like breast cancer showed significantly higher tumor–nontumor repertoire similarity than basal-like.

The lymph nodes were axillary draining lymph nodes from breast cancer patients. This CDR3 comprises 17 residues. The J segment lost 4 bases and the V segment lost 0 bases, leaving 8 bases of the junction unmatched. Germline values: CDR1 MNHNY, CDR2 SVGAGI (reference sequence). TCRdb processed the multiplex PCR reads anew with MiXCR; each CDR3 protein has one entry. The sample lists roughly 80,000 distinct CDR3 sequences, about 20% seen once, with roughly 2.4% in the top ten. This rearrangement joins TRBV6-6 to TRBJ2-7; TRBD2 matches 11 bases. The TCR originated in a female donor with breast cancer. Some clones in this sample may be carry-over from other donors' samples. Sequenced sample: axillary lymph node tissue. This CDR3 reads CASSYSTSGIPTYEQYF. The CDR3 DNA is TGTGCCAGCAGTTACTCGACTAGCGGGATACCCACATACGAGCAGTACTTC.